These T cell receptor beta chains were read from a single sample in a study of cytomegalovirus exposure and HLA in healthy donors. Data came from immunoSEQ multiplex PCR; TCRdb stores just in-frame clones and leaves some out. The table has approximately 140,000 clones, roughly three quarters seen once; the top ten hold 3.5%. Input material: PBMCs. The receptor set was obtained from a human donor in good health. Both conserved end residues are part of each CDR3. The D gene is left open where the match is weak. Expanded clones are given a class, and other clones once, few, many or no size at all.

>TRBD1|few|TRBV2|TRBJ1-5
TGTGCCAGCAGAGATCCGGGACAGGGGTACCAGCCCCAGCATTTT
CASRDPGQGYQPQHF
>TRBD2|-|TRBV4-2|TRBJ2-1
TGTGCCAGCAGCCAAAAGGGGACTATACTTCTCAATGAGCAGTTCTTC
CASSQKGTILLNEQFF
>-|-|TRBV6-6|TRBJ1-5
TGTGCCAGCAGTTATTCCGTAGGACAAGATAATCAGCCCCAGCATTTT
CASSYSVGQDNQPQHF
>TRBD2|-|TRBV6-1|TRBJ2-5
TGTGCCAGCAGTGCTCTTCCGGGACTAGCGGGACAAGGGACCCAGTACTTC
CASSALPGLAGQGTQYF
>TRBD2|-|TRBV12-5|TRBJ2-5
TGTGCTAGTGGTTTGGACAATCAACCGGGACTAGCGAGAATCCTTAGGGTCGGGACCCAGTACTTC
CASGLDNQPGLARILRVGTQYF
>-|-|TRBV6-1|TRBJ2-7
TGTGCCAGCGAAGAGGCCTACGAGCAGTACTTC
CASEEAYEQYF
>-|-|TRBV6-1|TRBJ1-1
TGTGCCAGTAACAGGGTCGATGGGACTGAAGCTTTCTTT
CASNRVDGTEAFF
>TRBD2|-|TRBV27|TRBJ2-2
TGTGCCAGCCTCCGGGGGGGCGGGGACACCGGGGAGCTGTTTTTT
CASLRGGGDTGELFF
>TRBD2|-|TRBV6-1|TRBJ2-7
TGTGCCAGCAACTCCGGAGGGAGGGAGTACGAGCAGTACTTC
CASNSGGREYEQYF
>-|-|TRBV5-1|TRBJ1-1
TGCGCCAGCAGCTTGTTTAGGGGGACCTCGTCGCAGAACACTGAAGCTTTCTTT
CASSLFRGTSSQNTEAFF
>TRBD1|-|TRBV6-1|TRBJ2-3
TGTGCCAGCAGTACCGACAGGGGCACAGATACGCAGTATTTT
CASSTDRGTDTQYF
>TRBD1|-|TRBV7-9|TRBJ2-5
TGTGCCAGCAGCTACGGACAGGGACAAGAGACCCAGTACTTC
CASSYGQGQETQYF
>-|-|TRBV2|TRBJ2-5
TGTGCCAGCAGGTTACTAGCTCAAGAGACCCAGTACTTC
CASRLLAQETQYF
>-|few|TRBV5-6|TRBJ1-3
TGTGCCAGCAGCTTGCGGAGGAATGGAAACACCATATATTTT
CASSLRRNGNTIYF
>TRBD1|-|TRBV5-1|TRBJ1-3
TGCGCCAGCAGCTTGGGGACAGGCCCTTCTAGCTCTGGAAACACCATATATTTT
CASSLGTGPSSSGNTIYF
>-|once|TRBV18|TRBJ2-1
TGTGCCAGCTCACCCCCGGGATCCTACAATGAGCAGTTCTTC
CASSPPGSYNEQFF
>TRBD1|few|TRBV28|TRBJ2-6
TGTGCCAGCAGTTTATATTGGGAAGGGACAGGGGGCTCTGGGGCCAACGTCCTGACTTTC
CASSLYWEGTGGSGANVLTF
>-|-|TRBV7-9|TRBJ1-2
TGTGCCAGCAGCTTGGGAGCCGACCCTAACTATGGCTACACCTTC
CASSLGADPNYGYTF
>TRBD1|-|TRBV11-1|TRBJ1-1
TGTGCCAGCAGATTGGACAGGGACACTGAAGCTTTCTTT
CASRLDRDTEAFF
>TRBD1|-|TRBV5-1|TRBJ1-6
TGCGCCAGCAGCTTGAGGACAGGGAGCTCCTATAATTCACCCCTCCACTTT
CASSLRTGSSYNSPLHF
>TRBD2|-|TRBV6-1|TRBJ2-2
TGTGCCAGCAGTGGAACTAGCGGGGGGGGGAGGACCGGGGAGCTGTTTTTT
CASSGTSGGGRTGELFF
>TRBD1|-|TRBV7-2|TRBJ1-2
TGTGCCAGCAGCCTGGGACAGGGCGAACCCTATGGCTACACCTTC
CASSLGQGEPYGYTF
>-|-|TRBV19|TRBJ1-5
TGTGCCAGTAGTATTTCGGCAGGTAATCAGCCCCAGCATTTT
CASSISAGNQPQHF
>-|-|TRBV7-2|TRBJ2-3
TGTGCCAGCAGCTTAGGGGTATCCCCAGGGGTAGATACGCAGTATTTT
CASSLGVSPGVDTQYF
>-|-|TRBV2|TRBJ1-1
TGTGCCAGCAGCCCTAGACAGGCTATAGTAACACGGAAAGCTTTCTTT
CASSPRQAIVTRKAFF
>-|-|TRBV6-5|TRBJ2-5
TGTGCCAGCAGCCGAGGGGAGACCCAGTACTTC
CASSRGETQYF
>TRBD2|-|TRBV9|TRBJ2-1
TGTGCCAGCAGCCCCATGACTAGCGGGTATTACAATGAGCAGTTCTTC
CASSPMTSGYYNEQFF
>-|few|TRBV13|TRBJ1-1
TGTGCCAGCAGCGTGGGGGCGACTGAAGCTTTCTTT
CASSVGATEAFF
>TRBD1|-|TRBV29-1|TRBJ1-5
TGCAGCGCGTCCGGGTTGGACAGGGCTCCCTATAGCAATCAGCCCCAGCATTTT
CSASGLDRAPYSNQPQHF
>TRBD2|-|TRBV29-1|TRBJ2-7
TGCAGCGTTGAAAAGGGTGGAGGAGCGGGGGGAACCTACGAGCAGTACTTC
CSVEKGGGAGGTYEQYF
>-|-|TRBV10-2|TRBJ2-5
TGCGCCAGCGTAAAGGGGGGGCTTGCCGAGACCCAGTACTTC
CASVKGGLAETQYF
>-|few|TRBV5-1|TRBJ2-7
TGCGCCAGCAGCTCCTCCTACGGAATCAGCGGAGAGCAGTACTTC
CASSSSYGISGEQYF
>TRBD1|-|TRBV28|TRBJ1-5
TGTGCCAGCATCGAGGACAGGAACAATCAGCCCCAGCATTTT
CASIEDRNNQPQHF
>TRBD1|-|TRBV9|TRBJ1-1
TGTGCCAGCACCGGTACAGGGGACACTGAAGCTTTCTTT
CASTGTGDTEAFF
>TRBD2|-|TRBV4-2|TRBJ2-2
TGTGCCAGCAGCCAAGATCGGCCCGGGAGCGGGAGTTACACCGGGGAGCTGTTTTTT
CASSQDRPGSGSYTGELFF
>-|-|TRBV10-3|TRBJ2-1
TGTGCCATCAGTGATGTGGCGGTGGGGGGCAATGAGCAGTTCTTC
CAISDVAVGGNEQFF
>TRBD1|-|TRBV28|TRBJ1-2
TGTGCCAGCAGTTCCCCATCTTTAGACAGGGACGGCTACACCTTC
CASSSPSLDRDGYTF
>TRBD1|-|TRBV4-1|TRBJ1-2
TGCGCCAGCAGCCCCGGACAGGGGGGATACTATGGCTACACCTTC
CASSPGQGGYYGYTF
>TRBD1|-|TRBV7-9|TRBJ2-1
TGTGCCAGCAGCCCCATGACAGGGGTATCCTACAATGAGCAGTTCTTC
CASSPMTGVSYNEQFF